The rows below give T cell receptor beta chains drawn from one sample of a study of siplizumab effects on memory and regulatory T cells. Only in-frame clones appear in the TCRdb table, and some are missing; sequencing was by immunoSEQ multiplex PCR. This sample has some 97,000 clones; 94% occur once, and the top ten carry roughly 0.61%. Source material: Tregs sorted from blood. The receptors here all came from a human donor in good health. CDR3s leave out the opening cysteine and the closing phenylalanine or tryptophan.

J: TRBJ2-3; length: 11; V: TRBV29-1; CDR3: SGETSGTDTQY
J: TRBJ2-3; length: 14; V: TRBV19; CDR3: ASSIAASGRPDTQY
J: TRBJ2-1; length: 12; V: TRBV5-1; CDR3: ASRSGSSYNEQF
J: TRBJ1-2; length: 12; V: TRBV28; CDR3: ASSLIVPPGGYT
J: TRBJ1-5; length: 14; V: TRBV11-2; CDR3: ASSAATGSLHQPQH
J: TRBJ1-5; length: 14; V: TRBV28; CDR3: ASSPPPWIGNQPQH
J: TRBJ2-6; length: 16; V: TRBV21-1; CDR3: ASSLHGEGALGANVLT
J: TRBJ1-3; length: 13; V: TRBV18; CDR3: ASSPGGLSGNTIY
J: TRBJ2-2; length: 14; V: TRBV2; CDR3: ASTRGQALAGGPVF
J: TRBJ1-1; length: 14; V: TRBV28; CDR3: ASVQGGPGQGLEAF
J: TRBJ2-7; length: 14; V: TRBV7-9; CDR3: ASSPVPGGQGYEQY
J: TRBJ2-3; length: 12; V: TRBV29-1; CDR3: SVEKISGTDTQY
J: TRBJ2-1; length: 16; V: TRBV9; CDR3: ASSGGLAGGPSYNEQF
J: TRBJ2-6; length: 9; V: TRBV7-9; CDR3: ASTGANVLT
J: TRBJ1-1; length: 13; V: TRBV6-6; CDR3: ASSYGQGRVTEAF
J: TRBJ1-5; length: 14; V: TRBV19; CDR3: ASSVGQGGRNQPQH
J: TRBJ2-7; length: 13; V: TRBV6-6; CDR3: ASSPSDRGSLDWY
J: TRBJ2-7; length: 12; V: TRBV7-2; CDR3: ASRLALSSYEQY
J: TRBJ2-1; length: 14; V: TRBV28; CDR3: ASSFRTSGRATEQF
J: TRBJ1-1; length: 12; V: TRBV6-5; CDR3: ASSYGTGLSEAF
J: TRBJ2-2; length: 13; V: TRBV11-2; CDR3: ASSLSRVGTGELF
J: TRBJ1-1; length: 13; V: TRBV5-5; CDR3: ASSVYGGTNTEAF
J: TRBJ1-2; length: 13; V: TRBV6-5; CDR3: ASSYSTAAAYGYT
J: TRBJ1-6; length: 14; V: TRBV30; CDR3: AWSGGRASFNSPLH
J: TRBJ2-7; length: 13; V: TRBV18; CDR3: ASSQTHGAAYEQY
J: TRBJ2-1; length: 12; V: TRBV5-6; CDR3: ASSLGGIYNEQF
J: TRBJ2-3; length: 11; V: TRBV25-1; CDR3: ASSERGGDTQY
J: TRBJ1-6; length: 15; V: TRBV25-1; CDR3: ASSEYHSGLGNSPLH
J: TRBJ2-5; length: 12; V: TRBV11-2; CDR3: ASTRTGRTGTQY
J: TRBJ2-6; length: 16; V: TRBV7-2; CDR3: ASSRGQGGIAGANVLT
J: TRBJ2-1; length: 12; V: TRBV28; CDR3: ASTRLASYNEQF
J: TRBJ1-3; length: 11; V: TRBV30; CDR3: AWRGGNGNTIY
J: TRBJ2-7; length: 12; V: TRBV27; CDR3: ARRLLAGAYEQY
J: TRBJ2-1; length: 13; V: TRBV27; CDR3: ASSSGQWTHNEQF
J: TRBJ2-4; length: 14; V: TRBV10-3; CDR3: ATEEPGQGRKNIQY
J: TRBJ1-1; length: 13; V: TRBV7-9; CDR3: ASSRIWAANTEAF
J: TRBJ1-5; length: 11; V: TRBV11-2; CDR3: ASSLSRGQPQH
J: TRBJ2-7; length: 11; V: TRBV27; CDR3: ASMRQARGEQY
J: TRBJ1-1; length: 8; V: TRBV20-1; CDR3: SARVPEAF
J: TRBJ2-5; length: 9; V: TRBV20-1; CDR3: SATVQETQY
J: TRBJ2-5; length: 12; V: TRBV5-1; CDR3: ASSEGQGRETQY
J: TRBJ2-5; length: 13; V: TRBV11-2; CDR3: ASSLIPDGQETQY
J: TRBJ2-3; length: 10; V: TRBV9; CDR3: ASSVATDTQY
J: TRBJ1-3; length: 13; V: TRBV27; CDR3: ASSPHALSGNTIY
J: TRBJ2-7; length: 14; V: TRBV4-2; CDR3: ASSQGPGSGSYEQY
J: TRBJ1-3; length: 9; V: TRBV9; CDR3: ASKTGNTIY
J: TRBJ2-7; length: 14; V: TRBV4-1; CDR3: ASSQGVREVAYEQY
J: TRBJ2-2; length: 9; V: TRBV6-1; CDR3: ASSRVGELF
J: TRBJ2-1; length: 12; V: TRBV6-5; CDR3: ASTRLAGGYEQF